This T cell receptor (beta chain) was retrieved from a study of T-cell memory formation after mild COVID-19. Overall study findings and caveats: CD4+ contracting clones were mainly CM and EM; CD8+ ones, EMRA.

TCRdb reprocessed the 5' RACE reads with MiXCR, giving one entry per CDR3 protein. The sample shows 550,000 to 600,000 distinct CDR3 sequences, 17% of them seen only once. This clonotype was observed once. The antigen is unknown. CDR3 length: 14 residues. Trimming removed 4 bases from V and 5 bases from J; junction bases left unmatched: 4. Germline V gene data show CDR1 as MNHNS and CDR2 as SASEGT. Sequenced sample: PBMCs or a T cell subset sorted from them (not recorded which). This TCR came from an adult woman who had mild COVID-19 (a few samples of this study predate the infection). Cell type and time point are not known. The chain links TRBV6-1 to TRBJ1-5, with 8 bases matching TRBD1. For the CDR3, the DNA is TGTGCCAGCAGTGTACAGGGGGGGGATCAGCCCCAGCATTTT. This encodes CASSVQGGDQPQHF.